This T cell receptor beta chain was obtained from a study of blood T cell repertoires in COVID-19. In the study overall: Samples came from the United States, Italy and Spain, spanning acute and convalescent COVID-19. In each case, the material was cDNA or gDNA derived from T cells, B-cell-depleted T cells, or PBMCs.

The germline V gene has CDR1 MGHDK and CDR2 SYGVNS. The CDR3 loop spans 13 amino acids. The V end was cut by 4 bases, the J end by 2 bases, with 6 bases between. Per the original methods: Reference gene primers were amplified, and this amplification served to estimate nucleated cell counts. The assay was immunoSEQ multiplex PCR, and TCRdb's table has in-frame clones only and misses some. V and J calls and clone size are those listed in that table; D and trimming were worked out from the DNA. The table has 180,000 or so clones, about 85% seen once. Material: peripheral blood. This chain uses TRBV25-1 with TRBJ2-1; D unclear. The sequence was collected from a woman of 80 years or more with acute or convalescent COVID-19. CDR3 sequence (DNA): TGTGCCAGCAGTGCGGTGACCTACAATGAGCAGTTCTTC. Residues: CASSAVTYNEQFF. Variable domain in full (rest from reference TRBV25-1 and TRBJ2-1): EADIYQTPRYLVIGTGKKITLECSQTMGHDKMYWYQQDPGMELHLIHYSYGVNSTEKGDLSSESTVSRIRTEHFPLTLESARPSHTSQYLCASSAVTYNEQFFGPGTRLTVL.